The next 30 T cell receptor beta chains were all read from a single sample in a study of blood T cells in healthy people across ages. A second about 6 to 12 cycle PCR used barcoded and J-beta primers. TCRdb re-called the 5' RACE reads through MiXCR, storing one row per CDR3 protein. The profile shows 1.2 million to 1.5 million distinct CDR3 sequences, approximately 40% of them singletons. Sequencing was carried out using blood. These receptors were collected from a woman aged 18-35 years in good health.

This clonotype was seen repeatedly, ten times or more. The chain couples TRBV20-1 to TRBJ1-6, with D uncertain. This CDR3 region has 12 residues. CDR1 is DFQATT and CDR2 is SNEGSKA in the germline V gene (reference sequence). V lost 6 bases and J lost 8, with 11 bases in between. The CDR3 spells CSAREADSPLHF. CDR3 DNA: TGCAGTGCCCGAGAGGCAGATTCACCCCTCCACTTT.

This clonotype was picked up a small number of times. The V gene is TRBV6-2 or TRBV6-3, the J gene TRBJ2-3; no firm D call. The germline gives CDR1 MNHEY, CDR2 SVGEGT. V lost 2 bases to trimming and J lost 4 bases, with 13 bases between them. CDR3 length equals 15 residues. The CDR3 spells CASSYGISLADTQYF. The CDR3 nucleotides read TGTGCCAGCAGTTACGGTATCAGCTTGGCAGATACGCAGTATTTT.

The chain is built from TRBV2 and TRBJ1-5; 10 bases agree with TRBD1. The V and J ends lost 3 bases and 6 bases, in that order; junction bases with no gene match: 2. The germline CDR1 and CDR2 sequences are SNHLY and FYNNEI. The CDR3 extends over 14 amino acids. The DNA of the CDR3 is TGTGCCAGCAGTGAGACAGGGGGCAGTCAGCCCCAGCATTTT. Translated: CASSETGGSQPQHF. The full variable domain, completed using reference TRBV2 and TRBJ1-5, is EPEVTQTPSHQVTQMGQEVILRCVPISNHLYFYWYRQILGQKVEFLVSFYNNEISEKSEIFDDQFSVERPDGSNFTLKIRSTKLEDSAMYFCASSETGGSQPQHFGDGTRLSIL.

This clonotype was counted a few times. The rearrangement uses TRBV7-6 and TRBJ1-2; TRBD1 matches at 8 bases. V was pared by 5 bases and J by 0 bases, with 5 bases of the junction left unmatched. The V gene's germline CDR1 is SGHVS and CDR2 FNYEAQ. The CDR3 length is 15 residues. The CDR3 DNA follows: TGTGCCAGCAGCGGACGGACAGGGACTAACTATGGCTACACCTTC. Protein product: CASSGRTGTNYGYTF.

Here the CDR3 reads CASRYTQRPVHEQYF. CDR3 nucleotide sequence: TGTGCCAGCAGATATACTCAGAGGCCCGTCCACGAGCAGTACTTC. The chain carries TRBV28 and TRBJ2-7; no clear D gene. CDR1 and CDR2 from the germline V gene are MDHEN and SYDVKM. The V end lost 6 bases, the J end lost 5 bases, and 20 bases lay between the germline ends. CDR3 length: 15 residues.

CDR3: CASSPGVMNTEAFF. CDR3 bases: TGCGCCAGCAGCCCCGGGGTAATGAACACTGAAGCTTTCTTT. The chain uses TRBV4-1 and TRBJ1-1, with D unresolved. Germline-derived CDR1 and CDR2 are MGHRA and YSYEKL. The CDR3 spans 14 residues. V lost 4 bases to trimming and J lost 0 bases, with 9 bases between them.

The rearrangement joins TRBV20-1 to TRBJ2-5; 8 nucleotides align to TRBD2. Germline loops: CDR1 DFQATT, CDR2 SNEGSKA (reference sequence). The length of the CDR3 is 15 residues. J was trimmed by 11 bases and V by 5 bases; bases with no gene match: 19. Here the CDR3 reads CSAEGGLGVNNEQYF. CDR3 nucleotide sequence: TGCAGTGCTGAAGGGGGACTAGGGGTTAACAATGAGCAGTACTTC.

J is TRBJ2-3 and V is TRBV5-1; a weak D match, TRBD2 (6 bases). The CDR3 covers 15 residues. Trimming shortened V by 3 bases and J by 7 bases, and 18 bases separated the two germline ends. From germline, CDR1 is SGHRS and CDR2 YFSETQ. The CDR3 DNA reads TGCGCCAGCAGCTCCTTAGCGGTTTCAAATTATACGCAGTATTTT. It encodes CASSSLAVSNYTQYF. Together with reference TRBV5-1 and TRBJ2-3, the CDR3 gives the full variable domain: KAGVTQTPRYLIKTRGQQVTLSCSPISGHRSVSWYQQTPGQGLQFLFEYFSETQRNKGNFPGRFSGRQFSNSRSEMNVSTLELGDSALYLCASSSLAVSNYTQYFGPGTRLTVL.

The rearrangement uses TRBV28 and TRBJ2-4; 10 bases align to TRBD1. Germline V lookup: CDR1 MDHEN, CDR2 SYDVKM. The CDR3 has 18 residues. Trimming removed 6 bases from V and 1 base from J; junction bases left unmatched: 12. CDR3 sequence (DNA): TGTGCCAGCAGCCACGGACAGGGGGTTTTCGGGGCCAAAAACATTCAGTACTTC. It encodes CASSHGQGVFGAKNIQYF.

This chain joins TRBV2 and TRBJ2-7; D not resolved. Looked up from germline, CDR1 is SNHLY and CDR2 is FYNNEI. Trimming removed 7 bases from V and 2 bases from J, with 9 bases in between. The CDR3 extends over 12 amino acids. The DNA for the CDR3 is TGTGCCAGCAACAGAGCGCCCTACGAGCAGTACTTC. Translation: CASNRAPYEQYF.

This clonotype was detected a few times. This chain joins TRBV9 and TRBJ2-5, with 7 bases aligning to TRBD1. This CDR3 region has 15 residues. The V and J ends lost 0 bases and 0 bases, in that order; junction bases with no gene match: 2. Germline CDR1 SGDLS, CDR2 YYNGEE. In DNA, the CDR3 is TGTGCCAGCAGCGTAGGGGACAGAAACCAAGAGACCCAGTACTTC. Its protein is CASSVGDRNQETQYF.

Here the CDR3 DNA reads TGCAGTGCTAGAGCCGGAGGCGAGGGTGAGCAGTTCTTC. Its translation: CSARAGGEGEQFF. The chain combines TRBV20-1 with TRBJ2-1, with D possibly being TRBD2 (5 bases). V dropped 1 base and J dropped 9 bases, with 13 bases sitting between them. CDR3 length: 13 amino acids. Germline V lookup: CDR1 DFQATT, CDR2 SNEGSKA (reference sequence).

This chain connects TRBV19 to TRBJ2-5, with 9 bases aligning to TRBD1. The V segment lost 3 bases and the J segment 2 bases; nucleotides outside the gene matches: 1. The CDR3 sequence is 14 residues long. Germline assignment: CDR1 LNHDA and CDR2 SQIVND (reference sequence). CDR3 in amino acids: CASSIDRGQETQYF. The CDR3 DNA reads TGTGCCAGTAGTATCGACAGGGGGCAAGAGACCCAGTACTTC.

The chain links TRBV5-1 to TRBJ2-3; 15 bases fit TRBD2. V lost 2 bases to trimming and J lost 2 bases; unmatched junction nucleotides: 9. The germline gives CDR1 SGHRS, CDR2 YFSETQ. This CDR3 is 19 amino acids long. In DNA, the CDR3 is TGCGCCAGCAGCTTAGGGTGGGGACTAGCGGGGGGCTCCACAGATACGCAGTATTTT. It codes for CASSLGWGLAGGSTDTQYF.

The chain recombines TRBV6-2 or TRBV6-3 with TRBJ1-1, with 8 bases identical to TRBD1. The CDR3 length is 15 residues. Trimming took 7 bases from V and 5 from J; bases not matched to a gene: 12. CDR1 and CDR2 from the germline V gene are MNHEY and SVGEGT. The CDR3 region has the DNA TGTGCCAGCATTGCCCCCGACAGGGGAGCGACTGAAGCTTTCTTT. Translation gives CASIAPDRGATEAFF.

A word on this clonotype: A much larger clone lies a single base off, so this may be a read error. The chain recombines TRBV29-1 with TRBJ1-6; D might be TRBD1 (5 bases). This CDR3 has 13 residues. From germline, CDR1 is SQVTM and CDR2 ANQGSEA. V was trimmed by 4 bases and J by 5 bases, leaving 9 bases between them. CDR3 in amino acids: CSVAVGDNSPLHF. The CDR3 nucleotides read TGCAGCGTTGCGGTAGGGGATAATTCACCCCTCCACTTT.

The genes are TRBV6-4 and TRBJ1-1; D is undetermined. This CDR3 region has 11 residues. The V end lost 2 bases, the J end lost 9 bases, and 7 bases lay between the germline ends. Germline V gene lookup returns CDR1 MRHNA and CDR2 SNTAGT. The CDR3 sequence is CASSDGLKAFF. The CDR3 nucleotides read TGTGCCAGCAGTGACGGACTAAAAGCTTTCTTT.

A note on this clonotype: The germline gene is not matched at one end of the junction; a read error may be the cause. The V and J genes are TRBV4-1 and TRBJ1-2; 8 bases fit TRBD1. This CDR3 has 16 amino acids. CDR1 MGHRA and CDR2 YSYEKL come from the germline V gene. The CDR3 sequence is CASSPERGQGFYGSTF. Written as DNA, the CDR3 is TGCGCCAGCAGCCCCGAACGTGGACAGGGATTCTATGGCTCCACCTTC.

The chain combines TRBV27 with TRBJ2-5; 11 bases agree with TRBD2. Judging by the DNA end, TRBJ2-7 fits better; the J call may be wrong. The CDR3 consists of 14 residues. From germline, CDR1 is MNHEY and CDR2 SMNVEV (reference sequence). The CDR3 bases are TGTGCCAGCTGTAGCGGGAGGGCGTATTACGAGCAGTACTTC. It yields the protein CASCSGRAYYEQYF.

This clonotype was found a few times. The V call is TRBV18, the J call TRBJ1-1; D not resolved. This CDR3 is 15 amino acids long. Germline CDR1 reads KGHSH; CDR2 reads LQKENI. Trimming pared 0 bases from V and 0 bases from J, leaving 8 bases between. For the CDR3, the DNA is TGTGCCAGCTCACCACCGGAGGTCATGAACACTGAAGCTTTCTTT. Translation: CASSPPEVMNTEAFF.

The V and J genes are TRBV29-1 and TRBJ1-1, with 8 positions matching TRBD1. The ends lost 5 bases at V and 0 bases at J; junction bases unmatched: 8. Germline CDR1 is SQVTM and CDR2 is ANQGSEA. The CDR3 runs 15 residues. CDR3 DNA: TGCAGCGTTCGCCGGACAGGGCAAATGAACACTGAAGCTTTCTTT. This translates into CSVRRTGQMNTEAFF.

The V and J genes are TRBV4-1 and TRBJ1-6; no clear D. V shed 0 bases and J shed 5 bases, with 11 bases lying between them. CDR1 MGHRA and CDR2 YSYEKL come from the germline V gene. The CDR3 totals 16 residues. DNA of the CDR3: TGCGCCAGCAGCCAAGAACCCAGGTGGGATAATTCACCCCTCCACTTT. Amino acid sequence: CASSQEPRWDNSPLHF.

The V gene is TRBV7-2, the J gene TRBJ2-2; 13 bases line up with TRBD2. Per germline, CDR1 SGHTA and CDR2 FQGNSA. V gave up 0 bases and J gave up 8 bases; unmatched junction bases: 3. This CDR3 region has 16 residues. The DNA for the CDR3 is TGTGCCAGCAGCTTAGCGACTAGCGGGAGGAGAGGGGAGCTGTTTTTT. It specifies CASSLATSGRRGELFF.

This clonotype has only a few counts. The chain recombines TRBV5-1 with TRBJ1-2; D gene uncertain. The CDR3 consists of 14 residues. V was clipped by 0 bases and J by 4 bases, with 10 bases between them. Germline V gives CDR1 SGHRS, CDR2 YFSETQ. In DNA form, the CDR3 reads TGCGCCAGCAGCTTGGCCTATTATTCCTATGGCTACACCTTC. Encoded protein: CASSLAYYSYGYTF.

The V gene is TRBV5-3, the J gene TRBJ2-5; 7 bases agree with TRBD1. TRBV5-3 is recorded as an ORF, its role being uncertain. J was trimmed by 0 bases and V by 8 bases; bases with no gene match: 13. This CDR3 contains 16 residues. In nucleotides, the CDR3 is TGTGCCAGCAGCATCCAGGACAGGTCGTACCAAGAGACCCAGTACTTC. Translation: CASSIQDRSYQETQYF.

The rearrangement uses TRBV5-1 and TRBJ1-1; 7 nucleotides line up with TRBD1. The CDR3 covers 13 residues. V lost 6 bases, J lost 4 bases, and 6 bases stayed unmatched. Germline-derived CDR1 and CDR2 are SGHRS and YFSETQ. CDR3 protein: CASKTQGGTEAFF. The CDR3 nucleotides read TGCGCCAGCAAGACCCAGGGGGGCACTGAAGCTTTCTTT.

The chain links TRBV20-1 to TRBJ1-1; D remains unclear. The CDR3 totals 13 residues. The germline V gene has CDR1 DFQATT and CDR2 SNEGSKA (reference sequence). V shed 3 bases and J shed 1 base, with 9 bases lying between them. CDR3 loop: CSASQPWNTEAFF. The CDR3 nucleotides read TGCAGTGCTAGCCAACCGTGGAACACTGAAGCTTTCTTT.

The chain uses TRBV12-3 or TRBV12-4 and TRBJ2-1; 9 bases line up with TRBD2. The J call is uncertain, as TRBJ2-7 better fits the DNA end. The CDR3 is made up of 18 amino acids. CDR3 bases: TGTGCCAGCAGTTCCCCTTCCGAGGGGACTAGCTCCTACAATGAGCAGTACTTC. It encodes CASSSPSEGTSSYNEQYF.

The rearrangement uses TRBV10-2 and TRBJ1-2; 11 positions match TRBD1. The V segment lost 8 bases and the J segment 3 bases; nucleotides outside the gene matches: 8. The CDR3 covers 15 residues. Germline lookup yields CDR1 WSHSY and CDR2 SAAADI. This CDR3 reads CASRTGGAPDYGYTF. DNA of the CDR3: TGCGCCAGCCGGACAGGGGGCGCCCCGGACTATGGCTACACCTTC.

This clonotype was detected only a few times. The V call is TRBV12-3 or TRBV12-4, the J call TRBJ2-1, with 9 positions matching TRBD2. The V segment lost 7 bases and the J segment 9 bases; nucleotides outside the gene matches: 16. The CDR3 runs to 16 residues. The CDR3 loop is CASNPTSGLTGGEQFF. For the CDR3, the DNA is TGTGCCAGCAACCCGACTAGCGGCCTTACGGGCGGTGAGCAGTTCTTC.